Presented here are 30 T cell receptor beta chains from one specimen sequenced in a study of human T cells and chemical hapten exposure. Time point reported: patch test 3, about 24 weeks after DPC sensitization. Treatment reported: therapeutic diphenylcyclopropenone sensitization with weekly scalp DPC. TCRdb re-derived calls from the RACE reads in MiXCR, one entry per CDR3 protein. The sample lists roughly 64,000 distinct CDR3 sequences, about 10% occurring once. The material was whole blood, obtained in connection with sensitization to the hapten diphenylcyclopropenone (DPC). The receptors stem from a woman aged 25-40 years with alopecia areata. Some clones in this sample may be carry-over from other donors' samples.

The chain is built from TRBV23-1 and TRBJ2-3, with 9 bases that match TRBD2. TRBV23-1 is an ORF for which the function is uncertain. With 4 bases clipped from V and 2 bases from J, the junction kept 4 bases outside the gene matches. The CDR3 consists of 15 residues. The DNA for the CDR3 is TGCGCCAGCAGTCTGCGGGGGGGTTTCACAGATACGCAGTATTTT. Amino acid sequence: CASSLRGGFTDTQYF.

This clonotype was detected a few times. The gene calls are TRBV2 and TRBJ2-3; the D is unclear. Germline V gives CDR1 SNHLY, CDR2 FYNNEI. V lost 6 bases and J 0 bases, leaving 13 bases between the germline ends. The CDR3 totals 15 residues. The CDR3 DNA follows: TGTGCCAGCAGCAAAAGTGGCTATAGCACAGATACGCAGTATTTT. Its translation is CASSKSGYSTDTQYF.

In this sample, this clonotype turned up many times. The V call is TRBV7-3, the J call TRBJ1-1; no firm D call. Looked up from germline, CDR1 is SGHTA and CDR2 is FQGTGA. CDR3 length: 14 amino acids. V lost 6 bases to trimming and J lost 9 bases, with 20 bases between them. CDR3 in amino acids: CASSPTDGNTQAFF. CDR3 nucleotides: TGTGCCAGCAGTCCCACGGACGGAAACACCCAAGCTTTCTTT.

This chain joins TRBV15 and TRBJ2-5; tentatively, D is TRBD1 or TRBD2 (5 bases each). Germline assignment: CDR1 LNHNV and CDR2 YYDKDF (reference sequence). V was clipped by 1 base and J by 5 bases, with 23 bases between them. The CDR3 is 18 residues long. The DNA for the CDR3 is TGTGCCACCAGCAGAGGTAGTGTGGGGGACCTCCGTATGGAGACCCAGTACTTC. Translating gives CATSRGSVGDLRMETQYF.

The chain couples TRBV11-1 to TRBJ1-6; unclear D gene. This CDR3 is built from 16 residues. Germline loops: CDR1 SGHAT, CDR2 FQDESV (reference sequence). Trimming stripped 2 bases from V and 4 bases from J, with 12 bases between. CDR3 bases: TGTGCCAGCAGCTTAACGACCCATGGATATAATTCACCCCTCCACTTT. Translation gives CASSLTTHGYNSPLHF.

This clonotype was counted only a few times. The chain recombines TRBV19 with TRBJ1-5, with a possible D match to TRBD1 (6 bases). The germline V and J ends were trimmed by 1 base and 11 bases, with 15 bases remaining between them. This CDR3 has 14 residues. Germline V gene data show CDR1 as LNHDA and CDR2 as SQIVND (reference sequence). The CDR3 region is CASSIGGSPGAQHF. The CDR3, as DNA: TGTGCCAGTAGTATAGGGGGCAGCCCAGGGGCCCAGCATTTT.

This clonotype was seen only a few times. The V and J genes are TRBV10-3 and TRBJ2-7; D remains ambiguous. V shed 6 bases and J shed 3 bases, with 9 bases lying between them. The CDR3 runs 12 residues. Germline V gives CDR1 ENHRY, CDR2 SYGVKD. The CDR3 nucleotides read TGTGCCATCAGAAAAAGAGGCTACGAGCAGTACTTC. It encodes CAIRKRGYEQYF.

This clonotype appeared a few times. This chain links TRBV7-2 with TRBJ2-3; no reliable D call. The CDR3 loop spans 17 amino acids. The germline gives CDR1 SGHTA, CDR2 FQGNSA. V dropped 0 bases and J dropped 2 bases, with 15 bases sitting between them. DNA of the CDR3: TGTGCCAGCAGCTTAGCTTTGTCGGCCAAGAACACAGATACGCAGTATTTT. Translation: CASSLALSAKNTDTQYF.

This clonotype has ten or more counts. The rearrangement links TRBV6-2 or TRBV6-3 to TRBJ1-1, with a possible D match to TRBD1 (5 bases). Germline V CDR1 and CDR2: MNHEY, SVGEGT. Trimming left V 8 bases short and J 3 bases short, with 19 bases between. This CDR3 is 15 amino acids long. The chain's CDR3 is CASGSFPGMDTEAFF. The DNA of the CDR3 is TGTGCCAGCGGATCGTTTCCAGGGATGGACACTGAAGCTTTCTTT.

In this sample, this clonotype turned up a few times. The V and J genes are TRBV7-8 and TRBJ2-5; D may be TRBD1 (5 bases). V lost 3 bases and J 2 bases, leaving 10 bases between the germline ends. CDR3 length equals 14 residues. Germline V gives CDR1 SGHVS, CDR2 FQNEAQ. CDR3 coding DNA: TGTGCCAGCAGCTTCAGACAGCTACAAGAGACCCAGTACTTC. Translated, it gives CASSFRQLQETQYF.

Ten or more counts support this clonotype. The V call is TRBV7-9, the J call TRBJ1-1; D remains ambiguous. Trimming removed 5 bases at V and 1 base at J, with 8 bases between. The CDR3 loop spans 13 amino acids. In germline, CDR1 is SEHNR, CDR2 FQNEAQ (reference sequence). The CDR3 sequence is CASSQGPNTEAFF. The CDR3 region has the DNA TGTGCCAGCAGCCAAGGACCGAACACTGAAGCTTTCTTT.

This rearrangement joins TRBV11-2 to TRBJ2-7; possibly TRBD1 for D (5 bases). Trimming removed 3 bases from V and 1 base from J, with 7 bases in between. This CDR3 comprises 13 residues. Germline assignment: CDR1 SGHAT and CDR2 FQNNGV. In DNA form, the CDR3 reads TGTGCCAGCAGCTTCGGACAATCCTACGAGCAGTACTTC. Residues: CASSFGQSYEQYF.

This clonotype was seen a handful of times. J is TRBJ1-5 and V is TRBV29-1; TRBD1 agrees at 7 bases. Looked up from germline, CDR1 is SQVTM and CDR2 is ANQGSEA. This CDR3 has 13 amino acids. The ends lost 6 bases at V and 6 bases at J; junction bases unmatched: 8. The CDR3 protein is CSVATGTGQPQHF. CDR3 bases: TGCAGCGTAGCGACAGGGACGGGTCAGCCCCAGCATTTT.

There are many counts of this clonotype. The rearrangement uses TRBV7-3 and TRBJ1-2; TRBD1 might be the D (6 bases). The CDR3 totals 13 residues. V was pared by 5 bases and J by 8 bases, with 15 bases between. Germline loops: CDR1 SGHTA, CDR2 FQGTGA. Here the CDR3 DNA reads TGTGCCAGCAGCCCCGGGGGGCTTAACGGCTACACCTTC. Residues: CASSPGGLNGYTF.

The chain couples TRBV28 to TRBJ2-1; 7 nucleotides agree with TRBD2. CDR1 is MDHEN, CDR2 SYDVKM, per germline. The V gene end was trimmed by 3 bases and the J gene end by 6 bases; junction bases not matched to a gene: 5. CDR3 length: 14 amino acids. CDR3 bases: TGTGCCAGCAGTTTCACCCGCGGGAGCAATGAGCAGTTCTTC. Its translation is CASSFTRGSNEQFF.

This clonotype has ten or more counts. CDR3 bases: TGTGCCAGCAGTTACTATGGCAATCAGCCCCAGCATTTT. Amino acid sequence: CASSYYGNQPQHF. The rearrangement joins TRBV6-2 or TRBV6-3 to TRBJ1-5; D remains unclear. The CDR3 has 13 amino acids. The germline gives CDR1 MNHEY, CDR2 SVGEGT. V gave up 1 base and J gave up 2 bases, with 3 bases separating them.

The chain carries TRBV6-2 or TRBV6-3 and TRBJ2-5; 9 nucleotides match TRBD1. The CDR3 runs 12 residues. After removal of 5 bases from V and 13 bases from J, the junction contained 8 bases not matched to a gene. In germline, CDR1 is MNHEY, CDR2 SVGEGT. The CDR3 protein is CASSPGQGHRYF. DNA of the CDR3: TGTGCCAGCAGTCCCGGACAGGGGCACAGGTACTTC.

This chain connects TRBV7-8 to TRBJ1-4, with a possible D match to TRBD1 (6 bases). CDR3 length: 15 amino acids. The V end was cut by 4 bases, the J end by 3 bases, with 12 bases between. Germline V gene sequence: CDR1 SGHVS, CDR2 FQNEAQ. The CDR3 reads CASSSTGQPNEKLFF. The DNA for the CDR3 is TGTGCCAGCAGCTCAACCGGACAGCCTAATGAAAAACTGTTTTTT.

The genes are TRBV7-9 and TRBJ1-1; maybe TRBD1 (5 bases). Germline values: CDR1 SEHNR, CDR2 FQNEAQ (reference sequence). This CDR3 has 14 amino acids. V was pared by 1 base and J by 9 bases, with 15 bases between. This chain's CDR3 is CASSLGGVNPQAFF. DNA for the CDR3: TGTGCCAGCAGCTTAGGAGGGGTGAATCCTCAAGCTTTCTTT.

This clonotype has a handful of counts. V usage is TRBV18 and J usage is TRBJ1-1, with D possibly matching TRBD1 (5 bases). There are 16 residues in the CDR3. CDR1 KGHSH and CDR2 LQKENI come from the germline V gene. V dropped 4 bases and J dropped 6 bases, with 21 bases sitting between them. CDR3 nucleotides: TGTGCCAGCTCACGATACCCCCAGCAGGGTAGAGCTGAAGCTTTCTTT. Residues: CASSRYPQQGRAEAFF.

This clonotype appeared a few times. J is TRBJ2-1 and V is TRBV11-3; no clear D. The CDR3 is 12 residues long. V lost 5 bases, J lost 9 bases, and 11 bases lay in between. CDR1 is SGHNT and CDR2 is YENEEA in the germline V gene. The CDR3 DNA follows: TGTGCCAGCAGCCGTAATTATGGTGAGCAGTTCTTC. Its protein is CASSRNYGEQFF. The variable domain in full, with the rest retrieved from reference TRBV11-3 and TRBJ2-1, is EAGVVQSPRYKIIEKKQPVAFWCNPISGHNTLYWYLQNLGQGPELLIRYENEEAVDDSQLPKDRFSAERLKGVDSTLKIQPAELGDSAVYLCASSRNYGEQFFGPGTRLTVL.

This clonotype was detected many times. One junction end does not reproduce the germline sequence, and a read error may be involved. The V call is TRBV5-6, the J call TRBJ2-1, with 7 bases lining up with TRBD1. CDR3 size: 11 residues. Germline V CDR1 and CDR2: SGHDT, YYEEEE. Here the CDR3 DNA reads TGTGCCAGCAGCCACGAGACAGGGTTCGCCTTC. Protein sequence: CASSHETGFAF.

Concerning this clonotype itself: A much larger clone lies one base from this, so it may be a read error. The rearrangement uses TRBV6-1 and TRBJ2-1; D ambiguous. Per germline, CDR1 MNHNS and CDR2 SASEGT. With 5 bases removed from V and 0 bases from J, the gap between germline ends came to 14 bases. The CDR3 spans 16 residues. CDR3 sequence reads: CASSLQQNPSYNEQFF. For the CDR3, the DNA is TGTGCCAGCAGTTTGCAGCAAAATCCCTCCTACAATGAGCAGTTCTTC.

This clonotype was recorded many times. The chain carries TRBV4-2 and TRBJ2-3, with TRBD2 matching over 8 bases. After removal of 0 bases from V and 5 bases from J, the junction contained 16 bases not matched to a gene. Germline-derived CDR1 and CDR2 are LGHNA and YNFKEQ. The CDR3 totals 19 residues. The CDR3 spells CASSQDPTGGLAFRDTQYF. CDR3 in DNA: TGTGCCAGCAGCCAAGATCCGACGGGAGGACTAGCTTTTCGAGATACGCAGTATTTT.

This clonotype has just a few counts. The rearrangement links TRBV7-8 to TRBJ1-5; 9 bases agree with TRBD1. This CDR3 is built from 17 residues. Trimming at V came to 3 bases and at J to 2 bases, leaving 8 bases not matched to a gene. Looked up from germline, CDR1 is SGHVS and CDR2 is FQNEAQ. The CDR3: CASSLLGQGIGNQPQHF. DNA for the CDR3: TGTGCCAGCAGCTTGTTGGGACAGGGCATAGGCAATCAGCCCCAGCATTTT.

This clonotype was detected many times. The rearrangement joins TRBV14 to TRBJ1-1, with D maybe TRBD1 (5 bases). V gave up 5 bases and J gave up 2 bases, with 18 bases separating them. Germline CDR1 reads SGHDN; CDR2 reads FVKESK. The CDR3 is 16 amino acids. The CDR3 nucleotides are TGTGCCAGCAGCGACGCCCTCGCGGGGCTTAACACTGAAGCTTTCTTT. Protein sequence: CASSDALAGLNTEAFF. The whole variable domain, filled in from reference TRBV14 and TRBJ1-1, reads EAGVTQFPSHSVIEKGQTVTLRCDPISGHDNLYWYRRVMGKEIKFLLHFVKESKQDESGMPNNRFLAERTGGTYSTLKVQPAELEDSGVYFCASSDALAGLNTEAFFGQGTRLTVV.

This rearrangement joins TRBV5-1 to TRBJ2-5, with TRBD1 matching 7 bases. The junction had 6 bases not matched to a gene; V was cut back by 2 bases and J by 2 bases. The CDR3 runs to 15 residues. Germline V gene sequence: CDR1 SGHRS, CDR2 YFSETQ. CDR3 sequence reads: CASSFQNRGQETQYF. The CDR3 nucleotides read TGCGCCAGCAGCTTCCAAAACAGGGGTCAAGAGACCCAGTACTTC.

The V gene is TRBV6-5, the J gene TRBJ2-7, with D possibly being TRBD1 (6 bases). Germline loops: CDR1 MNHEY, CDR2 SVGAGI. This CDR3 is 15 amino acids long. Trimming stripped 6 bases from V and 2 bases from J, with 17 bases between. The DNA of the CDR3 is TGTGCCAGCAGGACGTCACCGACAGGACCCTACGAGCAGTACTTC. This encodes CASRTSPTGPYEQYF.

The chain recombines TRBV28 with TRBJ1-1; unclear D gene. The CDR3 has 12 residues. The V end was cut by 3 bases, the J end by 6 bases, with 8 bases between. CDR1 is MDHEN and CDR2 is SYDVKM in the germline V gene. The CDR3 here is CASSFSGSEAFF. As DNA, the CDR3 is TGTGCCAGCAGTTTTTCGGGTTCTGAAGCTTTCTTT. Full variable domain (rest looked up from reference TRBV28 and TRBJ1-1): DVKVTQSSRYLVKRTGEKVFLECVQDMDHENMFWYRQDPGLGLRLIYFSYDVKMKEKGDIPEGYSVSREKKERFSLILESASTNQTSMYLCASSFSGSEAFFGQGTRLTVV.

The table lists this clonotype with many counts. The chain employs TRBV11-2 and TRBJ1-4; 9 nucleotides align to TRBD1. Looked up from germline, CDR1 is SGHAT and CDR2 is FQNNGV. This CDR3 has 15 residues. V lost 1 base, J lost 11 bases, and 8 bases stayed unmatched. The CDR3 sequence is CASSLGDREMKKLFF. The CDR3 DNA reads as TGTGCCAGCAGCTTAGGGGACAGGGAGATGAAGAAACTGTTTTTT.